This T cell receptor beta chain was recorded in a study of OX40 agonist ivuxolimab in advanced cancers. Overall study findings and caveats: Low levels of normalized T-cell clonal expansion also appeared in some nonresponders.

TCRdb's copy holds only in-frame clones and misses some; the assay was immunoSEQ multiplex PCR. The table includes about 19,000 clones, less than 85% detected once. Points on this clone: What it recognizes is unknown.

Germline CDR1 reads SGHVS; CDR2 reads FNYEAQ. The ends lost 2 bases at V and 2 bases at J; junction bases unmatched: 1. This CDR3 is built from 14 residues. The source was CD4+ or CD8+ T cells sorted from blood, collected in a trial of the OX40 agonist ivuxolimab. The receptor was isolated from an adult with an advanced solid tumor such as melanoma, head and neck, liver or kidney cancer. The rearrangement uses TRBV7-6 and TRBJ1-1, with 8 bases that match TRBD1. The CDR3 region is CASSLTGGNTEAFF. CDR3 DNA: TGTGCCAGCAGCTTAACAGGGGGAAACACTGAAGCTTTCTTT.